This is a list of T cell receptor beta chains from one sample in a study of T-cell memory formation after mild COVID-19. TCRdb re-called the 5' RACE reads with MiXCR, one entry per CDR3 protein. The top ten clones hold roughly 41% of a sample with 55,000 to 75,000 distinct CDR3 sequences, roughly 25% of them seen once. Sequenced material: PBMCs or a T cell subset sorted from them (not recorded which). Receptors originate from a man aged 18 to 30 who had mild COVID-19 (a few samples of this study predate the infection). Cell type and time point are not known. Both conserved end residues are part of each CDR3. D genes are given only for firm matches. Not every row has a clone size; where given, it reads once, few, many or a size class.

len	abundance	v_gene	j_gene	d_gene	CDR3aa
13	.	TRBV2	TRBJ2-7	.	CASGDLSSGEQYF
16	few	TRBV27	TRBJ2-7	.	CASSLMSAASSYEQYF
15	.	TRBV28	TRBJ2-7	TRBD2	CASSPGTSGAYEQYF
14	.	TRBV20-1	TRBJ1-1	.	CSARSQVVNTEAFF
14	.	TRBV12-3/TRBV12-4	TRBJ2-5	.	CASSSIGSQETQYF
15	few	TRBV4-2	TRBJ1-1	.	CASSQGQRENTEAFF
18	.	TRBV6-2/TRBV6-3	TRBJ1-5	.	CASSYLYRADRGNQPQHF
10	.	TRBV11-2	TRBJ2-1	.	CASSSTEQFF
13	.	TRBV29-1	TRBJ2-1	.	CSVVGRDNNEQFF
17	.	TRBV27	TRBJ2-3	TRBD2	CASSPPAGGARGDTQYF
13	.	TRBV25-1	TRBJ2-5	.	CASSPGGRETQYF
14	few	TRBV12-3/TRBV12-4	TRBJ1-2	.	CASSFGGSHYGYTF
16	.	TRBV7-2	TRBJ2-5	TRBD2	CASSLETSGEWETQYF
14	.	TRBV20-1	TRBJ2-7	.	CSARDPAHSYEQYF
12	few	TRBV7-2	TRBJ2-7	.	CASSDPGYEQYF
16	.	TRBV5-1	TRBJ2-1	.	CASSKQRGGLYNEQFF
15	few	TRBV20-1	TRBJ2-5	TRBD2	CSARELTSGQETQYF
11	few	TRBV9	TRBJ2-2	.	CASSGSGELFF
15	.	TRBV6-5	TRBJ2-1	TRBD2	CASSYDAGGPNEQFF
13	.	TRBV7-9	TRBJ2-3	.	CASSLGGLDTQYF
14	.	TRBV9	TRBJ2-3	TRBD1	CASSAGTVTDTQYF
13	.	TRBV5-1	TRBJ2-1	.	CASSLGRANEQFF
13	many	TRBV10-3	TRBJ1-4	.	CAIRPGTGEKLFF
15	few	TRBV29-1	TRBJ2-2	TRBD1	CSIITGTGIAGELFF
14	once	TRBV10-3	TRBJ2-7	TRBD2	CAIRSSGTSYEQYF
12	.	TRBV7-9	TRBJ2-3	.	CASSQNGLGWHF
14	.	TRBV27	TRBJ1-1	.	CASSPSGMNTEAFF
14	.	TRBV7-9	TRBJ2-5	.	CASSLQGFGETQYF
15	.	TRBV4-1	TRBJ2-5	TRBD2	CASSQDLAGRETQYF
15	.	TRBV2	TRBJ2-3	.	CASLKGQSSTDTQYF
13	many	TRBV19	TRBJ1-2	TRBD1	CASRPGQSYGYTF
14	many	TRBV7-9	TRBJ1-1	.	CASSLSQANTEAFF
13	.	TRBV27	TRBJ2-3	.	CASSLGGQDTQYF
14	few	TRBV27	TRBJ2-3	.	CAVRKGEGTDTQYF
13	.	TRBV6-6	TRBJ1-1	TRBD1	CASRDRGRTEAFF
15	.	TRBV6-6	TRBJ2-3	.	CASSYPLLSTDTQYF
15	few	TRBV7-3	TRBJ2-3	.	CASSRQGRMADTQYF
12	.	TRBV25-1	TRBJ2-1	.	CASSDQPHPEFF
16	.	TRBV2	TRBJ2-3	TRBD1	CASSGLDRTSTDTQYF
13	few	TRBV6-6	TRBJ2-1	.	CASSYLGKDEQFF
15	.	TRBV2	TRBJ2-1	TRBD1	CASSPRGQSYNEQFF
15	few	TRBV12-3/TRBV12-4	TRBJ2-7	TRBD2	CASSPLAGGPYEQYF
13	.	TRBV27	TRBJ1-2	TRBD1	CASRAGGAPDYTF
15	few	TRBV7-8	TRBJ2-1	TRBD1	CASSLDRVAYNEQFF
17	few	TRBV6-1	TRBJ2-3	TRBD2	CASRDPGLAGSTDTQYF
14	few	TRBV20-1	TRBJ2-2	.	CSASEGRDTGELFF
15	few	TRBV12-3/TRBV12-4	TRBJ2-3	.	CASSVLGGIPDTQYF
15	few	TRBV7-2	TRBJ2-5	.	CASSFQGRSQETQYF